The 22 T cell receptor beta chains below all came from one sample that was sequenced in a study of blood T cell repertoires in COVID-19. Libraries were prepared by immunoSEQ multiplex PCR; TCRdb keeps only in-frame clonotypes and omits some of them. The table records around 300,000 clones, around nine tenths of them present only once. Sequencing was carried out using peripheral blood. All receptors derive from a woman between 50 and 59 years old with active or convalescent COVID-19.

The CDR3 nucleotides are TGTGCCAGCAGTTACTCGCGGGATCCGAGCAGTTCCTACGAGCAGTACTTC. Amino acids: CASSYSRDPSSSYEQYF. This chain uses TRBV6-2 or TRBV6-3 with TRBJ2-7; possible D gene TRBD2, 6 bases. V lost 0 bases and J 1 base, leaving 16 bases between the germline ends. Looked up from germline, CDR1 is MNHEY and CDR2 is SVGEGT. This CDR3 spans 17 amino acids.

V and J are TRBV30 and TRBJ2-3; TRBD2 matches at 10 bases. The ends lost 3 bases at V and 6 bases at J; junction bases unmatched: 9. The CDR3 runs 15 residues. CDR1 GTSNPN and CDR2 SVGIG come from the germline V gene (reference sequence). The CDR3 sequence is CAWSLLAGVSDTQYF. CDR3 coding DNA: TGTGCCTGGAGCCTTCTAGCGGGGGTTTCCGATACGCAGTATTTT. Combining the CDR3 with reference TRBV30 and TRBJ2-3 gives the whole variable domain SQTIHQWPATLVQPVGSPLSLECTVEGTSNPNLYWYRQAAGRGLQLLFYSVGIGQISSEVPQNLSASRPQDRQFILSSKKLLLSDSGFYLCAWSLLAGVSDTQYFGPGTRLTVL.

The V and J genes are TRBV27 and TRBJ2-1; possible D gene TRBD2, 5 bases. Trimming shortened V by 2 bases and J by 0 bases, and 11 bases separated the two germline ends. From germline, CDR1 is MNHEY and CDR2 SMNVEV (reference sequence). The CDR3 covers 16 residues. Here the CDR3 DNA reads TGTGCCAGCAGTTTACTCAGCGGTAGCTCCTACAATGAGCAGTTCTTC. Translation: CASSLLSGSSYNEQFF.

V gene TRBV28 combines with J gene TRBJ2-3, with 10 bases identical to TRBD1. CDR1 is MDHEN and CDR2 is SYDVKM in the germline V gene. V lost 3 bases and J lost 7; bases outside the gene matches: 7. The CDR3 runs to 15 residues. CDR3 loop: CASSLTGTGAYTQYF. The CDR3 nucleotides read TGTGCCAGCAGTTTGACCGGGACAGGGGCGTATACGCAGTATTTT.

The chain recombines TRBV18 with TRBJ2-1, with D possibly TRBD2 on 5 matching bases. Trimming removed 1 base at V and 9 bases at J, with 10 bases between. Germline CDR1 and CDR2: KGHSH and LQKENI. This CDR3 spans 13 amino acids. CDR3 sequence (DNA): TGTGCCAGCTCACCACAGGGTGCGGGTGAGCAGTTCTTC. Translating gives CASSPQGAGEQFF.

The V and J genes are TRBV10-3 and TRBJ2-1; D gene uncertain. The length of the CDR3 is 17 residues. In germline, CDR1 is ENHRY, CDR2 SYGVKD. V was trimmed by 2 bases and J by 6 bases, leaving 20 bases between them. CDR3 DNA sequence: TGTGCCATCAGTGAGCGGTCGGCCCGTTTTCCGGGCAATGAGCAGTTCTTC. This encodes CAISERSARFPGNEQFF.

This rearrangement joins TRBV3-1 (or the pseudogene TRBV3-2) to TRBJ2-2; 10 nucleotides line up with TRBD1. Per germline, CDR1 LGHDT and CDR2 YNNKEL (reference sequence). Germline trimming cut 7 bases from V and 8 bases from J; bases unmatched to any gene: 13. The CDR3 is 16 amino acids. CDR3 residues: CASIERQGANLGELFF. The CDR3 DNA sequence: TGTGCCAGCATCGAGAGACAGGGGGCGAATTTGGGGGAGCTGTTTTTT.

This sequence joins TRBV24-1 and TRBJ2-2, with D possibly being TRBD2 (6 bases). Trimming took 3 bases from V and 1 from J, leaving 17 bases between them. This CDR3 has 18 residues. Germline V gene sequence: CDR1 KGHDR, CDR2 SFDVKD. The CDR3 loop is CATSDPVLGGQNTGELFF. Written as DNA, the CDR3 is TGTGCCACCAGTGATCCCGTCCTAGGAGGGCAGAACACCGGGGAGCTGTTTTTT.

The rearrangement links TRBV27 to TRBJ2-6; perhaps TRBD2 as D (5 bases). This CDR3 spans 18 amino acids. V gave up 4 bases and J gave up 1 base, with 17 bases separating them. The germline CDR1 and CDR2 sequences are MNHEY and SMNVEV (reference sequence). The CDR3 DNA follows: TGTGCCAGCAGTTGGAACGGACGACTAATTTCTGGGGCCAACGTCCTGACTTTC. It is translated as CASSWNGRLISGANVLTF.

V and J are TRBV10-3 and TRBJ2-2; TRBD2 aligns across 11 bases. The V gene end was trimmed by 5 bases and the J gene end by 3 bases; junction bases not matched to a gene: 8. There are 17 residues in the CDR3. Per the germline V gene, CDR1 is ENHRY and CDR2 is SYGVKD. The CDR3 bases are TGTGCCATCAGTCCGACTAGCGGGAAGGGGTACACCGGGGAGCTGTTTTTT. Protein product: CAISPTSGKGYTGELFF.

J is TRBJ2-3 and V is TRBV25-1; 9 bases are a match to TRBD1. The ends lost 4 bases at V and 2 bases at J; junction bases unmatched: 4. CDR3 length: 15 amino acids. Germline V gives CDR1 MGHDK, CDR2 SYGVNS. The CDR3 here is CASSVNRGLTDTQYF. CDR3 DNA sequence: TGTGCCAGCAGTGTCAACAGGGGGCTCACAGATACGCAGTATTTT.

The V and J genes are TRBV24-1 and TRBJ2-7, with 14 bases that match TRBD2. The CDR3 is made up of 16 amino acids. The V and J ends lost 3 bases and 4 bases, in that order; junction bases with no gene match: 4. Germline values: CDR1 KGHDR, CDR2 SFDVKD. In nucleotides, the CDR3 is TGTGCCACCAGTGATGGGACTAGCGGGAGATCATACGAGCAGTACTTC. Translation: CATSDGTSGRSYEQYF.

V is TRBV7-9 and J is TRBJ2-2, with 12 positions matching TRBD2. Germline assignment: CDR1 SEHNR and CDR2 FQNEAQ (reference sequence). Losses at the gene ends were 4 bases for V and 0 bases for J; bases not matched to a gene: 6. The CDR3 consists of 18 residues. The DNA of the CDR3 is TGTGCCAGCAGCTCTTGGACTAGCGGGATAACGAACACCGGGGAGCTGTTTTTT. Protein: CASSSWTSGITNTGELFF.

The genes are TRBV4-3 and TRBJ2-3, with TRBD2 matching 7 bases. The germline V gene has CDR1 LGHNA and CDR2 YSLEER. V lost 2 bases to trimming and J lost 3 bases; unmatched junction nucleotides: 8. CDR3 length: 16 amino acids. CDR3: CASSQKRGSRTDTQYF. The CDR3 DNA is TGCGCCAGCAGCCAAAAGCGCGGGAGCAGGACAGATACGCAGTATTTT.

The chain combines TRBV29-1 with TRBJ2-5; TRBD1 aligns across 9 bases. The V and J ends lost 6 bases and 4 bases, in that order; junction bases with no gene match: 15. Germline loops: CDR1 SQVTM, CDR2 ANQGSEA. The CDR3 sequence is 16 residues long. CDR3 protein: CSVGGVQGAYGETQYF. DNA for the CDR3: TGCAGCGTGGGCGGTGTACAGGGGGCGTATGGAGAGACCCAGTACTTC.

This clone appeared once. The V gene is TRBV4-3, the J gene TRBJ2-1; TRBD1 matches 9 bases. The CDR3 consists of 16 residues. Germline CDR1 LGHNA, CDR2 YSLEER. V trimming: 1 base; J trimming: 6 bases; junction bases outside the gene matches: 7. The CDR3: CASSQATGQGSNEQFF. In DNA, the CDR3 is TGCGCCAGCAGCCAAGCGACGGGACAGGGCAGCAATGAGCAGTTCTTC.

The chain combines TRBV7-9 with TRBJ1-4; 9 nucleotides agree with TRBD1. Trimming cost V 4 bases and J 5 bases; bases outside gene matches: 14. This CDR3 is built from 18 residues. The V gene's germline CDR1 is SEHNR and CDR2 FQNEAQ (reference sequence). The CDR3 region is CASSSPRTGVPSNEKLFF. In DNA form, the CDR3 reads TGTGCCAGCAGCTCCCCTCGGACAGGGGTCCCGTCAAATGAAAAACTGTTTTTT.

The chain links TRBV7-8 to TRBJ1-5; 9 bases align to TRBD1. Trimming cost V 1 base and J 6 bases; bases outside gene matches: 4. Germline V gene lookup returns CDR1 SGHVS and CDR2 FQNEAQ. The CDR3 extends over 15 amino acids. In DNA, the CDR3 is TGTGCCAGCAGCTTAGGGGGGGACAGGGTTCAGCCCCAGCATTTT. Translating it yields CASSLGGDRVQPQHF.

This sequence joins TRBV24-1 and TRBJ2-5; D may be TRBD1 (5 bases). The CDR3 is made up of 13 amino acids. Germline V gives CDR1 KGHDR, CDR2 SFDVKD. The germline V and J ends were trimmed by 9 bases and 4 bases, with 14 bases remaining between them. The CDR3 bases are TGTGCCACCTCTCCCGGTGGGGCAGAGACCCAGTACTTC. Encoded protein: CATSPGGAETQYF.

The V gene is TRBV20-1, the J gene TRBJ1-1; D gene uncertain. Germline V gene sequence: CDR1 DFQATT, CDR2 SNEGSKA (reference sequence). Trimming shortened V by 3 bases and J by 4 bases, and 12 bases separated the two germline ends. The CDR3 is 13 amino acids. DNA of the CDR3: TGCAGTGCTAGTTCGCAGGTGGGCACTGAAGCTTTCTTT. Translation: CSASSQVGTEAFF.

The V call is TRBV29-1, the J call TRBJ2-1, with 8 bases that match TRBD2. The CDR3 is made up of 15 amino acids. Germline assignment: CDR1 SQVTM and CDR2 ANQGSEA. With 5 bases clipped from V and 6 bases from J, the junction kept 12 bases outside the gene matches. The CDR3 region is CSVLSSGNSVNEQFF. As DNA, the CDR3 is TGCAGCGTTTTAAGTAGCGGGAACTCAGTCAATGAGCAGTTCTTC.

The rearrangement joins TRBV7-2 to TRBJ2-7, with 14 bases aligning to TRBD2. Unmatched junction bases numbered 6, after V lost 5 bases and J lost 6 bases. CDR3 length: 15 amino acids. The V gene's germline CDR1 is SGHTA and CDR2 FQGNSA. CDR3 sequence (DNA): TGTGCCAGCAGCCCGAGACTAGCGGGGGGGACCGAGCAGTACTTC. Amino acids: CASSPRLAGGTEQYF.